A selection of T cell receptor beta chains follows, all from one sample in a study of blood T cells in healthy people across ages. Each CDR3 protein gets one entry after TCRdb re-called the 5' RACE reads with MiXCR. The sample yields more than 450,000 distinct CDR3 sequences, roughly a quarter seen once. The same specimen was also included in a second study, on T cells of mothers and their children.

Sequenced: blood. The receptors stem from a boy aged 2-9 years in good health. The CDR3 runs from the conserved cysteine through the conserved F or W. A D gene is named only where the DNA matches it firmly. Rows give clone size only sometimes, using once, few, many, or a class for an expanded clone.

>few|-|TRBV20-1|TRBJ2-5
TGCAGTGCTACCCCCTTGCTTCCCAGGGGTGGGGAGACCCAGTACTTC
CSATPLLPRGGETQYF
>few|-|TRBV28|TRBJ2-1
TGTGCCAGCAGTTTAATGGCTACCAAGGGGTACAATGAGCAGTTCTTC
CASSLMATKGYNEQFF
>few|-|TRBV7-2|TRBJ2-4
TGTGCCAGCAGCACGACAGGAGCCCCAGCCAAAAACATTCAGTACTTC
CASSTTGAPAKNIQYF
>-|TRBD2|TRBV5-1|TRBJ2-3
TGCGCCAGCAGCTTGGCGCGACTAGCGGGGGCTAGCACAGATACGCAGTATTTT
CASSLARLAGASTDTQYF
>few|TRBD1|TRBV5-8|TRBJ1-4
TGTGCCAGCAGCTTGGTATTCGGACAGGGCGAAAAACTGTTTTTT
CASSLVFGQGEKLFF
>many|-|TRBV7-9|TRBJ1-4
TGTGCCAGCAGCTTAGTAGGACAAAATGAAAAACTGTTTTTT
CASSLVGQNEKLFF
>-|-|TRBV6-1|TRBJ2-1
TGTGCCAGCGCGACCGAGGGTTTGATTGAGCAGTTCTTC
CASATEGLIEQFF
>few|-|TRBV18|TRBJ2-1
TGTGCCAGCTCACCAAGTGGAGGGTTGAATGAGCAGTTCTTC
CASSPSGGLNEQFF
>few|TRBD2|TRBV10-1|TRBJ2-1
TGCGCCAGCAGTGAGTCCCCCCCGACTAGCGGGAATATCAATGAGCAGTTCTTC
CASSESPPTSGNINEQFF
>once|-|TRBV6-2/TRBV6-3|TRBJ1-2
TGTGCCGGCAGTTACGGGTCGGGCTATGGCTACACCTTC
CAGSYGSGYGYTF
>-|TRBD1|TRBV5-1|TRBJ2-7
TGCGCCAGCAACTTGGCCGGGCTCGGACAGGGAACCCACGAGCAGTACTTC
CASNLAGLGQGTHEQYF
>few|-|TRBV20-1|TRBJ2-7
TGCAGTGCTAGAGGTGATGAGGGGGGCCCAACCTACGAGCAGTACTTC
CSARGDEGGPTYEQYF
>few|-|TRBV13|TRBJ2-3
TGTGCCAGCAGCTTAGTTTACGATACGCAGTATTTT
CASSLVYDTQYF
>-|-|TRBV5-1|TRBJ1-6
TGCGCCAGCAATGCTGGGAACAGCCAAGGGAATTCACCCCTCCACTTT
CASNAGNSQGNSPLHF
>few|-|TRBV9|TRBJ2-7
TGTGCCAGCACCAAGGGGGTCGCGGGAGAGTCCCTCTCGAGCAGTACTTACTTC
CASTKGVAGESLSSSTYF
>-|TRBD2|TRBV27|TRBJ2-1
TGTGCCAGCAGTTTATTAGGTACTAGCGGGGTATATGAGCAGTTCTTC
CASSLLGTSGVYEQFF
>-|TRBD1|TRBV10-3|TRBJ1-2
TGTGCCATCAGTGAAGACAGGGTGGATGGCTACACCTTC
CAISEDRVDGYTF
>few|-|TRBV10-2|TRBJ2-3
TGCGCCGTTGGCACAGATACGCAGTATTTT
CAVGTDTQYF
>few|-|TRBV13|TRBJ1-1
TGTGCCAGCACCCGAGGAGGAACTGAAGCTTTCTTT
CASTRGGTEAFF
>-|-|TRBV6-5|TRBJ2-3
TGTGCCAGCAGCCGAAGAGGAGATACGCAGTATTTT
CASSRRGDTQYF
>many|TRBD1|TRBV20-1|TRBJ1-2
TGCAGTGCGTGGACAGGGGGAGGCTATGGCTACACCTTC
CSAWTGGGYGYTF
>many|TRBD2|TRBV29-1|TRBJ2-5
TGCAGCGTTGAAGACAGGGAGCGGGAGAGGCCTAGGAAAGAGACCCAGTACTTC
CSVEDRERERPRKETQYF
>once|-|TRBV20-1|TRBJ2-4
TGCAGTGCTAGGGTTGGCCTAGCCAAAAACATTCAGTACTTC
CSARVGLAKNIQYF
>-|-|TRBV28|TRBJ2-7
TGTGCCAGCAGTTTAAGCCAGTCCTACGAGCAGTACTTC
CASSLSQSYEQYF
>-|-|TRBV27|TRBJ1-4
TGTGCCAGCAGTCCAAGACCCGACAGAAATGAAAAACTGTTTTTT
CASSPRPDRNEKLFF
>few|TRBD2|TRBV20-1|TRBJ2-7
TGCAGTGCTAGAGACTGGACTAGCGGGAGATCTTACGAGCAGTACTTC
CSARDWTSGRSYEQYF
>-|-|TRBV4-1|TRBJ1-6
TGCGCCAGCAGCCACGCGGGCCAGGGAAACACCTATAATTCACCCCTCCACTTT
CASSHAGQGNTYNSPLHF
>few|TRBD1|TRBV7-8|TRBJ2-1
TGTGCCAGCAGCTCACCCAGGGGGCGCTTCAATGAGCAGTTCTTC
CASSSPRGRFNEQFF
>-|TRBD2|TRBV5-5|TRBJ2-1
TGTGCCAGCAGCTGGGGGTGGGGGAGGGCCTACAATGAGCAGTTCTTC
CASSWGWGRAYNEQFF
>-|-|TRBV4-1|TRBJ2-7
TGCGCCAGCAGCCACCTAATCCACACCTACGAGCAGTACTTC
CASSHLIHTYEQYF
>few|-|TRBV19|TRBJ1-5
TGTGCCAGTACAACCACTCTAAATCAGCCCCAGCATTTT
CASTTTLNQPQHF
>few|-|TRBV18|TRBJ1-2
TGTGCCAGCTCACGTGGGACGGACTTGTATGGCTACACCTTC
CASSRGTDLYGYTF
>-|-|TRBV14|TRBJ2-1
TGTGCCAGCTCCTTCGACGATGAGCAGTTCTTC
CASSFDDEQFF
>few|TRBD2|TRBV3-1|TRBJ2-1
TGTGCCATCGGTGGGACTAGCGGCGTCAATGAGCAGTTCTTC
CAIGGTSGVNEQFF
>few|-|TRBV2|TRBJ2-7
TGTGCCAGCAGGCCCTACGAGCAGTACTTC
CASRPYEQYF
>few|TRBD1|TRBV7-9|TRBJ1-5
TGTGCCAGCGGGACAGGGGATCAGCCCCAGCATTTT
CASGTGDQPQHF
>-|-|TRBV20-1|TRBJ2-7
TGCAGTGCTCAGGCTACCCAATACGAGCAGTACTTC
CSAQATQYEQYF
>few|-|TRBV15|TRBJ2-7
TGTGCCACCAGACGAGGATTCAGCTACGAGCAGTACTTC
CATRRGFSYEQYF
>-|-|TRBV7-2|TRBJ1-4
TGTGCCAGCAGCTTACCGGGCAACCTACCGGGAAAACTGTTTTTT
CASSLPGNLPGKLFF
>-|-|TRBV10-3|TRBJ2-5
TGTGCCATCATGAGTGCAGACCAAGAGACCCAGTACTTC
CAIMSADQETQYF